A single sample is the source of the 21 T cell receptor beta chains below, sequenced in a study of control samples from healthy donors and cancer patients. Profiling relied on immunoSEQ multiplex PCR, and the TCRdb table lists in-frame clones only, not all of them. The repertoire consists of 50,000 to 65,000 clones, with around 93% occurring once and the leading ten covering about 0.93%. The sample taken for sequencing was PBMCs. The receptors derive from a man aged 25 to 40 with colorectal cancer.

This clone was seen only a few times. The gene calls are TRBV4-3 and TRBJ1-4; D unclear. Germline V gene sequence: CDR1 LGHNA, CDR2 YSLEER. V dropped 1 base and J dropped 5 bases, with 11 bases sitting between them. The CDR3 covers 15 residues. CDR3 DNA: TGCGCCAGCAGCCAAGCTTACAGCACGAATGAAAAACTGTTTTTT. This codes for CASSQAYSTNEKLFF.

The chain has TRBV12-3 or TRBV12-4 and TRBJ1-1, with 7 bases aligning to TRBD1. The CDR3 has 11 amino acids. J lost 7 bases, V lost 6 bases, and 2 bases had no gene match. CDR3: CASSHRGEAFF. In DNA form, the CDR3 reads TGTGCCAGCAGCCACAGGGGTGAAGCTTTCTTT.

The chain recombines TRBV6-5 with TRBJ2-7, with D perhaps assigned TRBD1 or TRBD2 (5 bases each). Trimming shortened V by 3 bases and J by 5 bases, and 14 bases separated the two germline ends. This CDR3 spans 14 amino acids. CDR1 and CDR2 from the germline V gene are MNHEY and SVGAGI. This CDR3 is CASSYTPRGDEQYF. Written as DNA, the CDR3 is TGTGCCAGCAGTTATACGCCTAGAGGGGACGAGCAGTACTTC.

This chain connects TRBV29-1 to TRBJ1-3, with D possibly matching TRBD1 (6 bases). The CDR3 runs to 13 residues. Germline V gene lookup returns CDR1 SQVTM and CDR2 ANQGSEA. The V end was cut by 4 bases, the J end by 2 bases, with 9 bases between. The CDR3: CSVAGQPGNTIYF. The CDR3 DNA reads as TGCAGCGTTGCTGGACAGCCTGGAAACACCATATATTTT.

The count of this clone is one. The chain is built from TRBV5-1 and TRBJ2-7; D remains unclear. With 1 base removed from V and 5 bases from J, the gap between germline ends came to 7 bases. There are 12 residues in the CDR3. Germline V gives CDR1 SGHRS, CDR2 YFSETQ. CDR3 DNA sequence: TGCGCCAGCAGCTTGAAAGGGAACGAGCAGTACTTC. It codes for CASSLKGNEQYF.

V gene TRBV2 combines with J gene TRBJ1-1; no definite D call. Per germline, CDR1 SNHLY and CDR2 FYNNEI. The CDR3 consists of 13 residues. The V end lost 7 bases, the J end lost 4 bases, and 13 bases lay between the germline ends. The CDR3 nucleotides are TGTGCCAGCATTAGGAAATTTAGCACTGAAGCTTTCTTT. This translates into CASIRKFSTEAFF.

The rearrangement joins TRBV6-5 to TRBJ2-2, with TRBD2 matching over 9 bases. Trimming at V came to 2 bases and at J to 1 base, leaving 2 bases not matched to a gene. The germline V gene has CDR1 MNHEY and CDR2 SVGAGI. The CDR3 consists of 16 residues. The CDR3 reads CASSYLAGKNTGELFF. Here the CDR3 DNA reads TGTGCCAGCAGTTACCTAGCGGGGAAGAACACCGGGGAGCTGTTTTTT.

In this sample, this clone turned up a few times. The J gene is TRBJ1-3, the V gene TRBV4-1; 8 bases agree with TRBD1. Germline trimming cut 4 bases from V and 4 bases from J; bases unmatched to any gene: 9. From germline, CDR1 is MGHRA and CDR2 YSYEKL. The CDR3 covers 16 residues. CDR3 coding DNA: TGCGCCAGCAGCCTCGGACAGGGTCCGTCCGGAAACACCATATATTTT. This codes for CASSLGQGPSGNTIYF.

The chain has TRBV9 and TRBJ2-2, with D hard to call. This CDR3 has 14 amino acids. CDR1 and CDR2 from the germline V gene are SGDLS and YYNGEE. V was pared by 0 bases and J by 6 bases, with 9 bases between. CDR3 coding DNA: TGTGCCAGCAGCGTAGAGGTGTATGCCGGGGAGCTGTTTTTT. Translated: CASSVEVYAGELFF.

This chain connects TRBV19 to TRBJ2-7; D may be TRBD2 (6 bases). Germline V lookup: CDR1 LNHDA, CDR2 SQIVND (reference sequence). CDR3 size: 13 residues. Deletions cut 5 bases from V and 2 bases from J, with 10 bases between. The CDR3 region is CASSLRETYEQYF. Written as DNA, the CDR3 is TGTGCCAGTAGTCTCCGGGAGACCTACGAGCAGTACTTC.

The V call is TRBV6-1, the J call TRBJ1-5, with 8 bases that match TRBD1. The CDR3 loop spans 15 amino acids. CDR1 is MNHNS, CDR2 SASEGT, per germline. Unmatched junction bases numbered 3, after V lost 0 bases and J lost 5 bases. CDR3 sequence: CASSEAGTGYQPQHF. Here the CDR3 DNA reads TGTGCCAGCAGTGAAGCCGGGACAGGATATCAGCCCCAGCATTTT.

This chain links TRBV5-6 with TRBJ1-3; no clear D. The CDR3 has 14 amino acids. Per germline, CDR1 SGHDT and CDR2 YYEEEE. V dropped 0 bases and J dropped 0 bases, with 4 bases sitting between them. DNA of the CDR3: TGTGCCAGCAGCTTGGAAGGCTCTGGAAACACCATATATTTT. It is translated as CASSLEGSGNTIYF.

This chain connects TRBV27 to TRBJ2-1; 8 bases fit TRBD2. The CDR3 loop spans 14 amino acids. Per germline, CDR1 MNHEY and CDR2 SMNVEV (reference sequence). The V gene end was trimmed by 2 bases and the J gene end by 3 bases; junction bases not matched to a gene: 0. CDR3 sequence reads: CASSLTSGYNEQFF. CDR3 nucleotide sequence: TGTGCCAGCAGTTTAACTAGCGGCTACAATGAGCAGTTCTTC.

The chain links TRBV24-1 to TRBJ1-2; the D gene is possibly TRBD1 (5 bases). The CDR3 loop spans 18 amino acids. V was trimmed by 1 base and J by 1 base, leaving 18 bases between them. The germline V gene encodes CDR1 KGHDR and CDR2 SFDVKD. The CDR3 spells CATSDFGVGARDNYGYTF. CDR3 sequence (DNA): TGTGCCACCAGTGATTTTGGTGTAGGTGCCAGGGATAACTATGGCTACACCTTC.

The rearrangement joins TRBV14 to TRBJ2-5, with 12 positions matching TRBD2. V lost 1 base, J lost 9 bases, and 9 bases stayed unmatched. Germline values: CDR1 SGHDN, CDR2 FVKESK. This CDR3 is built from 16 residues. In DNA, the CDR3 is TGTGCCAGCAGCCAAGGGACTAGCGGGGTCTCTCGGCCCCAGTACTTC. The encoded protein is CASSQGTSGVSRPQYF.

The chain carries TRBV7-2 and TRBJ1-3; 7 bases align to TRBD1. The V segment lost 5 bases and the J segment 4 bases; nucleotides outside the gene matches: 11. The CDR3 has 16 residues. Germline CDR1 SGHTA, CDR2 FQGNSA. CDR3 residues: CASSPRTGGLGNTIYF. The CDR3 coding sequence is TGTGCCAGCAGCCCTCGGACAGGAGGGCTGGGAAACACCATATATTTT.

The CDR3 DNA sequence: TGTGCCAGCAGCAAAGGGGAAGGAGGGGGTAGAGGGTATGGCTACACCTTC. As protein: CASSKGEGGGRGYGYTF. The V call is TRBV21-1, the J call TRBJ1-2. TRBV21-1 is a recognized pseudogene. The CDR3 spans 17 residues.

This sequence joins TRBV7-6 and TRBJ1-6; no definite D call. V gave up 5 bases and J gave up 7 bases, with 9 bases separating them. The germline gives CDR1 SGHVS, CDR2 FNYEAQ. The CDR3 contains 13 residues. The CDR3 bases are TGTGCCAGCAGCGTCGCAAAGAATTCACCCCTCCACTTT. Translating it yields CASSVAKNSPLHF.

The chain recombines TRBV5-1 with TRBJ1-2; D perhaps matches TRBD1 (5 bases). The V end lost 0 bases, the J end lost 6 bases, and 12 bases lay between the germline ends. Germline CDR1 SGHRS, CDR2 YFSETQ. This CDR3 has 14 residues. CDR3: CASSLGSGVDGYTF. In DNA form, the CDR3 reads TGCGCCAGCAGCTTGGGATCGGGGGTCGATGGCTACACCTTC.

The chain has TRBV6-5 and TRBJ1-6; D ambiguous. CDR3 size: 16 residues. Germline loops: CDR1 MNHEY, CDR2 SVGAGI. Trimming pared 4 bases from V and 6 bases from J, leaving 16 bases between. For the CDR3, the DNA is TGTGCCAGCAGTTTACCGGGTCGTCGGAGTAATTCACCCCTCCACTTT. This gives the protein CASSLPGRRSNSPLHF.

The CDR3 protein is CASSMQETQYF. The CDR3 DNA sequence: TGTGCCAGTAGTATGCAAGAGACCCAGTACTTC. The genes are TRBV19 and TRBJ2-5; D remains unclear. The V gene lost 3 bases and the J gene lost 2 bases, with 1 base spanning the gap. Germline CDR1 LNHDA, CDR2 SQIVND (reference sequence). The CDR3 consists of 11 residues. The whole variable domain, remainder taken from reference TRBV19 and TRBJ2-5, is DGGITQSPKYLFRKEGQNVTLSCEQNLNHDAMYWYRQDPGQGLRLIYYSQIVNDFQKGDIAEGYSVSREKKESFPLTVTSAQKNPTAFYLCASSMQETQYFGPGTRLLVL.